This entry describes one TCR beta chain. Its antigen is as yet unknown. The source of the sample is a study of T cell responses to AZD1222 COVID-19 vaccine. Pooling was applied to second doses at about 4 or about 12 weeks. Overall study findings and caveats: Baseline testing showed seropositivity in only a handful of AZD1222 recipients. Spike-specific TCR breadth rose after two AZD1222 doses, and depth rose as well. Every sample of the repertoires postdated the peak T cell response.

This CDR3 contains 15 residues. Germline V gene data show CDR1 as GTSNPN and CDR2 as SVGIG (reference sequence). Trimming took 6 bases from V and 3 from J; bases not matched to a gene: 5. Repertoires were generated with immunoSEQ multiplex PCR, while TCRdb's copy carries only in-frame clones and drops some. The sample has 100,000 to 150,000 clones; around 90% are singletons. Here the sequenced sample was peripheral blood, taken 28 days after the second AZD1222 dose. This chain links TRBV30 with TRBJ2-1; 13 bases line up with TRBD2. The TCR originated in an adult who received the AZD1222 COVID-19 vaccine. CDR3 in amino acids: CACQRLAGGYNEQFF. In DNA, the CDR3 is TGTGCCTGCCAAAGACTAGCGGGAGGCTACAATGAGCAGTTCTTC.